The present TCR beta chain was sequenced within a study of blood T cell repertoires in COVID-19. The wider study: Donors in the United States, Italy and Spain gave samples during acute or convalescent COVID-19.

The assay was immunoSEQ multiplex PCR, and TCRdb's table has in-frame clones only and misses some. Here the sample spans under 75,000 clones, less than 75% being singletons. This CDR3 comprises 15 residues. Trimming at V came to 4 bases and at J to 6 bases, leaving 10 bases not matched to a gene. Germline CDR1 is SGDLS and CDR2 is YYNGEE. The sequenced sample was peripheral blood. The gene calls are TRBV9 and TRBJ1-3, with TRBD1 identical over 7 bases. This clonotype was obtained from a woman between 45 and 65 years old with active or convalescent COVID-19. Written as DNA, the CDR3 is TGTGCCAGCAGCCCCAGGGTTGAGGGGGCAAACACCATATATTTT. Translated, it gives CASSPRVEGANTIYF.